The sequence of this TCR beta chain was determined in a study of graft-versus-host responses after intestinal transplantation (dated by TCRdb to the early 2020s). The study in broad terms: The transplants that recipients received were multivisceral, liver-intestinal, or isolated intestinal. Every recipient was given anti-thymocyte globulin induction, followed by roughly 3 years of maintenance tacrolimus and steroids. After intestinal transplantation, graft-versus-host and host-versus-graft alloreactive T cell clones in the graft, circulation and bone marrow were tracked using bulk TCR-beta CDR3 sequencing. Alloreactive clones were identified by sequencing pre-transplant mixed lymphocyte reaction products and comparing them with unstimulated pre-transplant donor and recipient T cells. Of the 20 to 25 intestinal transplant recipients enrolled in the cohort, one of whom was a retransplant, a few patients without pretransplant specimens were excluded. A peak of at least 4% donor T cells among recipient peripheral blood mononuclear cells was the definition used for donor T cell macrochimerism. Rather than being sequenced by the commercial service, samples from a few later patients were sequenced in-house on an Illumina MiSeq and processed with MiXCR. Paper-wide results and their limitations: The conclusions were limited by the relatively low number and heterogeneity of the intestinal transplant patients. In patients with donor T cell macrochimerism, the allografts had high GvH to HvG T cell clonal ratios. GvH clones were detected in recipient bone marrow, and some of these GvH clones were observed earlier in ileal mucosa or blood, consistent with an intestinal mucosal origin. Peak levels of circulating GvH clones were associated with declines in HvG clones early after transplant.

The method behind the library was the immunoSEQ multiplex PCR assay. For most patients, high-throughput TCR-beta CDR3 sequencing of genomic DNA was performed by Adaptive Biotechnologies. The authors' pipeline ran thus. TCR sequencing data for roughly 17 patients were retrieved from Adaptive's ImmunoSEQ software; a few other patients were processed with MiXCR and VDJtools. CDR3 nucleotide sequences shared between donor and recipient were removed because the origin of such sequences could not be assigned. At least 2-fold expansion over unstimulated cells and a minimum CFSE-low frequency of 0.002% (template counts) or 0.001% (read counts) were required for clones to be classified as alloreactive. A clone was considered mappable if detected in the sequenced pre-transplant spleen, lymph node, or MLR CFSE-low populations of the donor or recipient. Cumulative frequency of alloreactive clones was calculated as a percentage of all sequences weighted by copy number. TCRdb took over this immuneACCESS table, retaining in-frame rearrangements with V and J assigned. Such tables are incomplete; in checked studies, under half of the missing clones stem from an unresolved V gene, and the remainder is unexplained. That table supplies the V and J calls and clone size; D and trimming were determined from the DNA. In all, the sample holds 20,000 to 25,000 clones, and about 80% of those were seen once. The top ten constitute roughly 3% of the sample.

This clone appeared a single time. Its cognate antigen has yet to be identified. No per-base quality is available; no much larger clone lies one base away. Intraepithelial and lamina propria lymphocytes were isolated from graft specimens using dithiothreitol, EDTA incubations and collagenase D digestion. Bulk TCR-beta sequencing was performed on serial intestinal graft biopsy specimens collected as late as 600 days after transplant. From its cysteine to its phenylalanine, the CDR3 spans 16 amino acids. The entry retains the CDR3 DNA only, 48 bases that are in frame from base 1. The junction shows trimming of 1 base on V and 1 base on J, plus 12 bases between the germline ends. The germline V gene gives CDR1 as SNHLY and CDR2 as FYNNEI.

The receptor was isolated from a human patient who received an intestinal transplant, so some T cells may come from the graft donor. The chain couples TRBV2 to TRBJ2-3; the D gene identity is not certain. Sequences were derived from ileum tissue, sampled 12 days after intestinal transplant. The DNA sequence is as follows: TGTGCCAGCAGTGAAGTTTCGTCCCGGGGCACAGATACGCAGTATTTT. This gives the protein CASSEVSSRGTDTQYF.